This T cell receptor beta chain was obtained from a study of blood T cell repertoires in COVID-19. This CDR3 spans 18 amino acids. Trimming shortened V by 0 bases and J by 2 bases, and 17 bases separated the two germline ends. The germline V gene has CDR1 LGHNT and CDR2 FRNRAP. Measured with immunoSEQ multiplex PCR; TCRdb has only the in-frame clones, and not every one. Altogether under 60,000 clones are present, 90% to 95% being singletons, with the ten largest covering roughly 3.9%. This clone has a handful of counts. Specimen: peripheral blood. This TCR derives from a man in his fifties or sixties with acute or convalescent COVID-19. This chain uses TRBV12-5 with TRBJ1-5; D may be TRBD1 (5 bases). The CDR3 bases are TGTGCTAGTGGTTTGGTAACGATAAGGCAGGGTGGCAATCAGCCCCAGCATTTT. Protein: CASGLVTIRQGGNQPQHF.